This T cell receptor beta chain was sequenced in a study of monozygotic twins with inflammatory bowel disease (dated by TCRdb to the late 2010s). About the study as a whole: The complete study included approximately 30 monozygotic twin pairs: 19 IBD-discordant Danish pairs and nine German pairs, of which four were IBD-concordant and five were IBD-discordant. The search for disease-associated traits relied mainly on comparing IBD patients with their genetically identical healthy co-twins within discordant pairs. Each individual had, on average, about 151 000 unique TCRalpha sequences and 181 000 unique TCRbeta sequences available for analysis. Study-level results and caveats: The analysis was unable to tell apart different T cell subtypes. IBD patients had lower TCRbeta repertoire diversity, measured by the inverse Simpson index, than their healthy co-twins. No difference in repertoire similarity was observed between concordant and discordant twins, possibly owing to limited statistical power. Differing immunosuppressive treatments among patients may have added background noise and inter-individual variability to the repertoires. The results gave no support for a single strong signal or clonotype linked to IBD. Compared with healthy twins, IBD patients had fewer clonotypes in common with other individuals, a difference most pronounced in patients showing signs of disease activity.

To prepare the library, 5' RACE was applied. Preparation of each TCR library used roughly 3.5 ug of total RNA. For each sample, cDNA synthesis was carried out in eight separate reactions using SMARTScribe reverse transcriptase. Unique molecular identifiers containing a 6-nucleotide sample barcode were introduced through template switching during cDNA synthesis. TCRalpha and TCRbeta cDNA was amplified in two nested PCRs of about 17 and 10 cycles, and bead purification was carried out after each PCR. Before amplification, the cDNA was treated with uracil DNA-glycosylase and purified using the QIAquick PCR purification kit. The second PCR added Illumina TruSeq-compatible adapters along with sample-specific barcodes. Library quality and concentration were assessed using TapeStation and Qubit, and roughly 5.5 ng of each library was pooled. Sequencing of the pooled libraries was done on an Illumina HiSeq2500 single-index Rapid Run using custom sequencing primers and 2 x 100 bp reads. As for the original processing: PCR and sequencing errors were corrected by UMI-based consensus assembly using MiGEC version 1.2.6. MiXCR version 2.1.1 was used to carry out V(D)J alignment, clonotype assembly and CDR3 extraction. Normalisation of gene usage, clonotype sharing and MAIT/NKT TCR abundance was achieved by analysing the top 1000, 10 000 and 20 000 clonotypes per sample. Diversity was computed as the inverse Simpson index with the vegan R package after downsampling to 27 000 UMIs. Paired Mann-Whitney U tests on discordant twin pairs were used, with Benjamini-Hochberg multiple-testing correction. After the reads were reprocessed by TCRdb, one entry was made per CDR3 protein sequence, with no DNA. TCRdb, rather than the study authors, made the V and J calls. This specimen's table enumerates 400,000 or so distinct CDR3 sequences. The ten most abundant clones make up 2.4% of the sample.

From each donor, an approximately 2.6 ml peripheral blood sample was collected into PAXgene tubes and kept at -80 degrees C. Without any T cell sorting, total RNA was extracted from whole blood using the PAXgene blood miRNA kit on an automated QIAcube. Peripheral blood from monozygotic twin pairs concordant or discordant for inflammatory bowel disease was subjected to deep TCRalpha and TCRbeta repertoire profiling with unique molecular barcoding. Smoking habits were recorded for all twin pairs, and individuals were classified as current, former or never smokers. As concerns this clonotype: The specificity of this receptor is unknown.

The sequencing input was blood. This sequence was found in a human donor with ulcerative colitis or Crohn's disease, or a healthy co-twin of an affected twin (not recorded which).

The CDR3 in this case is CASSLATGGYNSPLHF. The chain was built from TRBV7-2 and TRBJ1-6; TCRdb calls TRBD1, which cannot be checked without DNA. CDR1 is given as SGHTA and CDR2 as FQGNSA, both from the germline V gene. From its cysteine to its phenylalanine, the CDR3 spans 16 amino acids. Nucleotide data are not available.